This T cell receptor beta chain was observed in a study of cytotoxic CD8 clonotypes in ibrutinib-treated CLL. This CDR3 comprises 13 residues. Germline loops: CDR1 SGHTA, CDR2 FQGTGA. Trimming left V 6 bases short and J 3 bases short, with 12 bases between. The method was immunoSEQ multiplex PCR; TCRdb's version includes in-frame clones alone and lacks a portion of them. The table has 50,000 to 65,000 clones, less than 75% seen once. The sequence came from a human donor with chronic lymphocytic leukemia. Sequenced material: PBMCs, taken after 12 months of ibrutinib treatment. The chain joins TRBV7-3 to TRBJ2-7; D uncertain. CDR3 in amino acids: CASSRTADYEQYF. The DNA of the CDR3 is TGTGCCAGCAGTCGGACGGCAGACTACGAGCAGTACTTC.